The present T cell receptor (beta chain) was sequenced within a study of a mutant IDH1 vaccine in newly diagnosed glioma. Background on the study: Of treated patients, around 62% were men and roughly 38% women, averaging around 40 years. Participants attended visit V12, the safety follow-up, at week 35, and then attended visit V13 at week 47. Points from the study as a whole: Shifts in the top peripheral T cell clonotypes seemed unrelated to pseudoprogression. It was about 94% of patients that developed vaccine-induced immune responses.

About this clone: Its antigen is not known.

The time point was: week 35, safety follow-up. In the vaccine, a single dose held 300 ug of the mutant IDH1 20-mer peptide, along with topical imiquimod. Measured with immunoSEQ multiplex PCR; TCRdb has only the in-frame clones, and not every one. The sample comprises around 60,000 clones, roughly 81% of which are singletons, and around 5% rests with the top ten. The sequence came from a man aged 40-49 years with glioma. The sequenced sample was PBMCs, obtained from a glioma patient whose treatment included an IDH1 peptide vaccine.

The CDR3, as DNA: TGCAGCGTTATCGTTGGGACAGGAGAGTTCTTC. Protein: CSVIVGTGEFF. The chain employs TRBV29-1 and TRBJ2-1; 8 positions match TRBD1. Germline V CDR1 and CDR2: SQVTM, ANQGSEA. Germline trimming cut 5 bases from V and 14 bases from J; bases unmatched to any gene: 8. The CDR3 covers 11 residues.